This passage covers 31 T cell receptor beta chains from one sample sequenced in a study of shared clonotypes between healthy human individuals. Generated by immunoSEQ multiplex PCR, the TCRdb table keeps only in-frame clones and is missing some. Of about 2,200,000 clones listed, roughly 91% were seen once; the top ten hold over 1.5%. It was CD45RO-negative cells, positively selected for CCR7, that made up naive CD8 cells, with terminally differentiated effector memory CD45RA+ cells excluded. Sequenced: naive CD8+ T cells from PBMCs. These TCRs come from a man between 18 and 29 years old in good health. Some clones in this sample may be carry-over from other donors' samples.

The V call is TRBV7-9, the J call TRBJ1-3; D gene uncertain. The CDR3 is made up of 16 amino acids. Trimming took 2 bases from V and 0 from J, leaving 11 bases between them. The germline gives CDR1 SEHNR, CDR2 FQNEAQ (reference sequence). The CDR3 spells CASSLIQVLSGNTIYF. The CDR3 nucleotides are TGTGCCAGCAGCTTAATTCAGGTGCTCTCTGGAAACACCATATATTTT. The variable domain in full, completed from reference TRBV7-9 and TRBJ1-3, reads DTGVSQNPRHKITKRGQNVTFRCDPISEHNRLYWYRQTLGQGPEFLTYFQNEAQLEKSRLLSDRFSAERPKGSFSTLEIQRTEQGDSAMYLCASSLIQVLSGNTIYFGEGSWLTVV.

The chain employs TRBV7-9 and TRBJ2-1; TRBD2 matches at 11 bases. The CDR3 spans 16 residues. The V segment lost 5 bases and the J segment 8 bases; nucleotides outside the gene matches: 11. CDR1 is SEHNR, CDR2 FQNEAQ, per germline (reference sequence). CDR3 residues: CASSTGTSGSVDEQFF. The DNA of the CDR3 is TGTGCCAGCAGCACAGGAACTAGCGGGAGCGTCGATGAGCAGTTCTTC.

This clone turned up a few times. Other nucleotide sequences in the sample specify the same CDR3. As DNA, the CDR3 is TGTGCCAGCAGCTACAGTTCCTCTAACTATGGCTACACCTTC. The encoded protein is CASSYSSSNYGYTF. This chain connects TRBV6-5 to TRBJ1-2; D gene unclear. The ends were cut back, 6 bases at V and 0 bases at J, with 11 bases in the middle. The CDR3 runs to 14 residues. Germline V gene data show CDR1 as MNHEY and CDR2 as SVGAGI.

V usage is TRBV7-7 and J usage is TRBJ1-1; the D is unclear. Germline-derived CDR1 and CDR2 are SSHAT and FNYEAQ (reference sequence). CDR3 length equals 13 residues. Trimming stripped 4 bases from V and 3 bases from J, with 9 bases between. CDR3 sequence reads: CASSSGLHTEAFF. CDR3 DNA: TGTGCCAGCAGCTCTGGACTTCACACTGAAGCTTTCTTT.

CDR3: CASSLGQGAEQYF. The CDR3 DNA reads TGTGCCAGCAGCTTGGGACAGGGGGCGGAGCAGTACTTC. The J gene is TRBJ2-7, the V gene TRBV7-3; TRBD1 agrees at 12 bases. Germline V gives CDR1 SGHTA, CDR2 FQGTGA. Unmatched junction bases numbered 1, after V lost 3 bases and J lost 7 bases. This CDR3 has 13 residues. Combining the CDR3 with reference TRBV7-3 and TRBJ2-7 gives the whole variable domain GAGVSQTPSNKVTEKGKYVELRCDPISGHTALYWYRQSLGQGPEFLIYFQGTGAADDSGLPNDRFFAVRPEGSVSTLKIQRTERGDSAVYLCASSLGQGAEQYFGPGTRLTVT.

The chain is built from TRBV7-6 and TRBJ1-2; 10 bases are a match to TRBD1. The CDR3 totals 15 residues. The J segment lost 8 bases and the V segment lost 5 bases, leaving 11 bases of the junction unmatched. Germline V gene sequence: CDR1 SGHVS, CDR2 FNYEAQ. The CDR3 region has the DNA TGTGCCAGCAGCCTAAGGACAGGGGGGTACCACGGCTACACCTTC. Translation: CASSLRTGGYHGYTF.

This chain uses TRBV13 with TRBJ1-5; 7 positions match TRBD1. Trimming cost V 0 bases and J 3 bases; bases outside gene matches: 8. The CDR3 is 17 amino acids. Germline values: CDR1 PRHDT, CDR2 FYEKMQ (reference sequence). The CDR3 nucleotides read TGTGCCAGCAGCTTAGGGGGCCCGACAGGGTACAATCAGCCCCAGCATTTT. It codes for CASSLGGPTGYNQPQHF.

CDR3 DNA sequence: TGCGCCAGCAGGTACGGGACAGGGGAAGCTTTCTTT. This gives the protein CASRYGTGEAFF. This chain uses TRBV5-1 with TRBJ1-1, with TRBD1 matching over 9 bases. Germline-derived CDR1 and CDR2 are SGHRS and YFSETQ. Trimming removed 5 bases from V and 8 bases from J; junction bases left unmatched: 4. CDR3 size: 12 residues.

The rearrangement joins TRBV4-1 to TRBJ2-1; D is ambiguous. V lost 0 bases and J 1 base, leaving 10 bases between the germline ends. CDR3 length: 16 amino acids. Germline CDR1 reads MGHRA; CDR2 reads YSYEKL. DNA for the CDR3: TGCGCCAGCAGCCAAGATCGGGTCTCTTCCTACAATGAGCAGTTCTTC. Residues: CASSQDRVSSYNEQFF.

V and J are TRBV27 and TRBJ2-7, with TRBD1 identical over 8 bases. The CDR3 runs to 14 residues. CDR1 MNHEY and CDR2 SMNVEV come from the germline V gene (reference sequence). With 3 bases clipped from V and 4 bases from J, the junction kept 5 bases outside the gene matches. The CDR3, as DNA: TGTGCCAGCAGTTTCCGGACAGGGAAATACGAGCAGTACTTC. Its protein product is CASSFRTGKYEQYF.

The chain joins TRBV13 to TRBJ2-5, with TRBD1 matching 9 bases. This CDR3 contains 16 residues. The V segment lost 2 bases and the J segment 5 bases; nucleotides outside the gene matches: 9. Germline CDR1 and CDR2: PRHDT and FYEKMQ (reference sequence). The CDR3 is CASSLRQGVFRETQYF. CDR3 in DNA: TGTGCCAGCAGCTTAAGACAGGGGGTTTTCCGGGAGACCCAGTACTTC.

V is TRBV7-9 and J is TRBJ2-7; the D gene is possibly TRBD1 (6 bases). CDR1 is SEHNR, CDR2 FQNEAQ, per germline (reference sequence). There are 15 residues in the CDR3. V was cut by 5 bases and J by 6 bases, with 20 bases left in between. CDR3 sequence: CASSPTRGRSGEQYF. In DNA, the CDR3 is TGTGCCAGCAGCCCGACCAGGGGCAGGTCTGGCGAGCAGTACTTC.

The CDR3 bases are TGTGCCACCAGCCCCCACCCGGGACAGGTTTCCTACGAGCAGTACTTC. This translates into CATSPHPGQVSYEQYF. This sequence joins TRBV15 and TRBJ2-7; 8 nucleotides line up with TRBD1. The CDR3 length is 16 residues. V trimming: 5 bases; J trimming: 1 base; junction bases outside the gene matches: 10. Per the germline V gene, CDR1 is LNHNV and CDR2 is YYDKDF (reference sequence).

This clone was observed once. The V and J genes are TRBV7-9 and TRBJ1-5, with TRBD1 matching over 11 bases. The trim removed 1 base at V and 7 bases at J, leaving 3 bases unmatched. The CDR3 is 15 residues long. Per germline, CDR1 SEHNR and CDR2 FQNEAQ (reference sequence). The CDR3 sequence: CASSLGTGGDQPQHF. The CDR3 coding sequence is TGTGCCAGCAGCTTAGGGACAGGGGGCGACCAGCCCCAGCATTTT.

In its sample, this clone was seen a few times. The rearrangement links TRBV6-5 to TRBJ1-1; D is perhaps TRBD1 (5 bases). This CDR3 spans 15 amino acids. CDR1 and CDR2 (germline): MNHEY, SVGAGI. V lost 2 bases, J lost 1 base, and 11 bases lay in between. The DNA for the CDR3 is TGTGCCAGCAGTTACGGTTCAGGGCCGAACACTGAAGCTTTCTTT. This sequence encodes CASSYGSGPNTEAFF.

This sequence joins TRBV5-1 and TRBJ1-1; D remains unclear. Trimming took 4 bases from V and 4 from J, leaving 17 bases between them. The germline CDR1 and CDR2 sequences are SGHRS and YFSETQ. The CDR3 has 15 amino acids. DNA of the CDR3: TGCGCCAGCAGCATCTTAAAGTGGGGTCTCACTGAAGCTTTCTTT. Amino acid sequence: CASSILKWGLTEAFF.

This chain connects TRBV6-5 to TRBJ2-2; 8 bases agree with TRBD2. Germline values: CDR1 MNHEY, CDR2 SVGAGI. The V gene end was trimmed by 4 bases and the J gene end by 1 base; junction bases not matched to a gene: 2. This CDR3 comprises 15 residues. The CDR3 spells CASSLAGMNTGELFF. CDR3 DNA: TGTGCCAGCAGTTTAGCGGGGATGAACACCGGGGAGCTGTTTTTT.

This clone has only a few counts. The J gene is TRBJ1-1, the V gene TRBV6-1; no definite D call. The CDR3 runs to 15 residues. The V end was cut by 0 bases, the J end by 0 bases, with 8 bases between. Germline V gene sequence: CDR1 MNHNS, CDR2 SASEGT. CDR3 DNA: TGTGCCAGCAGTGAAGCTCAGTGGATGAACACTGAAGCTTTCTTT. Its protein is CASSEAQWMNTEAFF.

Only one count was recorded for this clone. The V and J genes are TRBV28 and TRBJ2-1; D is perhaps TRBD1 (6 bases). This CDR3 contains 14 residues. The germline V gene has CDR1 MDHEN and CDR2 SYDVKM. V lost 5 bases to trimming and J lost 5 bases, with 13 bases between them. CDR3 sequence reads: CASSKGVTDNEQFF. CDR3 DNA sequence: TGTGCCAGCAGTAAGGGGGTCACGGACAATGAGCAGTTCTTC.

This clone was seen just once. The J gene is TRBJ2-2, the V gene TRBV28; D gene uncertain. V dropped 8 bases and J dropped 4 bases, with 14 bases sitting between them. CDR1 is MDHEN and CDR2 is SYDVKM in the germline V gene. This CDR3 comprises 14 residues. The CDR3 here is CASGRAGGTGELFF. For the CDR3, the DNA is TGTGCCAGCGGAAGAGCTGGCGGCACCGGGGAGCTGTTTTTT.

The gene calls are TRBV6-5 and TRBJ2-5; either TRBD1 or TRBD2 may supply D (6 bases each). Germline V gene lookup returns CDR1 MNHEY and CDR2 SVGAGI. Trimming shortened V by 0 bases and J by 4 bases, and 15 bases separated the two germline ends. There are 16 residues in the CDR3. CDR3 nucleotides: TGTGCCAGCAGTTACTCAGAGGGGGGCGAAGGAGAGACCCAGTACTTC. Its protein is CASSYSEGGEGETQYF.

The chain combines TRBV27 with TRBJ2-7, with D maybe TRBD2 (5 bases). V lost 4 bases, J lost 9 bases, and 10 bases lay in between. The length of the CDR3 is 11 residues. The germline V gene encodes CDR1 MNHEY and CDR2 SMNVEV (reference sequence). This chain's CDR3 is CASSSSGMQYF. The CDR3 region has the DNA TGTGCCAGCAGTTCCTCGGGAATGCAGTACTTC.

CDR3 sequence: CASSQLRGTNEQFF. The CDR3 coding sequence is TGCGCCAGCAGTCAATTACGGGGGACCAATGAGCAGTTCTTC. The chain is built from TRBV23-1 and TRBJ2-1; possible D gene TRBD2, 6 bases. TRBV23-1 is sorted into the ORF group, with uncertain function. With 1 base removed from V and 6 bases from J, the gap between germline ends came to 10 bases. The CDR3 sequence is 14 residues long.

The CDR3: CASSPDRSNYGYTF. CDR3 coding DNA: TGTGCCAGCAGTCCTGACAGGAGCAACTATGGCTACACCTTC. The chain combines TRBV5-4 with TRBJ1-2; D might be TRBD1 (6 bases). The germline V and J ends were trimmed by 5 bases and 2 bases, with 13 bases remaining between them. The CDR3 runs 14 residues. Germline V gene lookup returns CDR1 SGHNT and CDR2 YYREEE (reference sequence).

The V call is TRBV28, the J call TRBJ2-7; D may be TRBD2 (5 bases). This CDR3 contains 13 residues. Germline assignment: CDR1 MDHEN and CDR2 SYDVKM. Trimming took 7 bases from V and 6 from J, leaving 16 bases between them. The CDR3 DNA sequence: TGTGCCAGCACCACCGGGATCGGGTTCGAGCAGTACTTC. It translates to CASTTGIGFEQYF.

The V and J genes are TRBV28 and TRBJ2-7; 10 nucleotides match TRBD2. The CDR3 runs to 15 residues. Germline CDR1 reads MDHEN; CDR2 reads SYDVKM. V lost 6 bases, J lost 4 bases, and 9 bases stayed unmatched. DNA of the CDR3: TGTGCCAGCAGGTCTCTAGCGGGAGTTGTATACGAGCAGTACTTC. Amino acids: CASRSLAGVVYEQYF.

This clone was seen a single time. This chain links TRBV9 with TRBJ2-2, with D possibly TRBD2 on 6 matching bases. V lost 0 bases and J 6 bases, leaving 9 bases between the germline ends. This CDR3 contains 14 residues. CDR1 and CDR2 from the germline V gene are SGDLS and YYNGEE. In DNA, the CDR3 is TGTGCCAGCAGCGTAGGCGGGGACGCCGGGGAGCTGTTTTTT. As protein: CASSVGGDAGELFF.

This chain connects TRBV5-5 to TRBJ2-3; 7 bases agree with TRBD1. From germline, CDR1 is SGHKS and CDR2 YYEKEE (reference sequence). With V trimmed by 3 bases and J by 0 bases, 4 bases remained unmatched. The CDR3 has 15 residues. This CDR3 is CASSSTGTSTDTQYF. The DNA of the CDR3 is TGTGCCAGCAGCTCGACAGGGACCAGCACAGATACGCAGTATTTT.

The chain employs TRBV28 and TRBJ1-2; a possible D gene is TRBD1 (5 bases). V gave up 2 bases and J gave up 8 bases, with 12 bases separating them. This CDR3 contains 13 residues. Germline lookup yields CDR1 MDHEN and CDR2 SYDVKM. DNA for the CDR3: TGTGCCAGCAGTTTAGCGGTCGAGGGGGGCTACACCTTC. This codes for CASSLAVEGGYTF.

The chain has TRBV28 and TRBJ1-1; D may be TRBD1 (6 bases). The germline gives CDR1 MDHEN, CDR2 SYDVKM. The CDR3 spans 15 residues. V lost 4 bases, J lost 0 bases, and 12 bases lay in between. The CDR3 reads CASSWDGTMNTEAFF. CDR3 coding DNA: TGTGCCAGCAGTTGGGACGGGACAATGAACACTGAAGCTTTCTTT.

V is TRBV7-3 and J is TRBJ2-1; 9 nucleotides align to TRBD2. V was pared by 2 bases and J by 4 bases, with 3 bases of the junction left unmatched. The CDR3 extends over 15 amino acids. CDR1 and CDR2 (germline): SGHTA, FQGTGA. The CDR3 is CASSLSTSGYNEQFF. As DNA, the CDR3 is TGTGCCAGCAGCTTATCCACTAGCGGGTACAATGAGCAGTTCTTC.